The entry below describes one TCR beta chain. No antigen is known for it. This record belongs to a study of CD8 T cells in ankylosing spondylitis. Trimming at V came to 4 bases and at J to 8 bases, leaving 12 bases not matched to a gene. Germline CDR1 and CDR2: SGHRS and YFSETQ. The CDR3 runs 15 residues. Regarding the study as a whole: Disease-associated clones were CD8+ and fairly uncommon in peripheral blood. Characteristic of ankylosing spondylitis blood, it appeared, was a TCR beta motif comprising several highly homologous variants. Matched synovial fluid from ankylosing spondylitis patients was reported to be enriched for disease-linked clones.

TCRdb reprocessed the 5' RACE reads with MiXCR, giving one entry per CDR3 protein. Here the sample spans around 300,000 distinct CDR3 sequences, about 15% being singletons. The receptor was derived from a male donor with ankylosing spondylitis or in good health (not recorded which). This rearrangement joins TRBV5-1 to TRBJ1-2; 9 bases agree with TRBD1. Sequenced sample: blood, either unsorted or a sorted T cell fraction (not recorded which). The CDR3 reads CASSPILQGARGYTF. Here the CDR3 DNA reads TGCGCCAGCAGCCCTATATTACAGGGGGCGCGCGGCTACACCTTC.